These T cell receptor beta chains were read from a single sample in a study of cytomegalovirus exposure and HLA in healthy donors. Profiled with immunoSEQ multiplex PCR; TCRdb holds only in-frame clones, not every one. Of nearly 110,000 clones in the sample, around three quarters were seen once. Sequenced: PBMCs. The receptors here all came from a male donor in good health and CMV-seronegative. The CDR3 runs from the conserved cysteine through the conserved F or W. A D gene is named only where the DNA matches it firmly. Size tells how often a clone was seen (once, few, many) or the class of an expanded clone, and some rows leave it out.

few	TRBJ1-1	-	TRBV6-1	TGTGCCAGCAGTGTGGGGCCCACGAGGAGAGCTTTCTTT	CASSVGPTRRAFF
-	TRBJ2-7	TRBD2	TRBV6-1	TGTGCCAGCAGTGAAGGACTAGCCCTCTCCTACGAGCAGTACTTC	CASSEGLALSYEQYF
-	TRBJ2-2	-	TRBV5-6	TGTGCCAGCAGCTACTTGGTATCAGGGGCTAACACCGGGGAGCTGTTTTTT	CASSYLVSGANTGELFF
-	TRBJ1-2	-	TRBV13	TGTGCCAGCAGCTTAGGGGGTGCCCGATGGAGACAGACTAACTATGGCTACACCTTC	CASSLGGARWRQTNYGYTF
-	TRBJ2-7	-	TRBV19	TGTGCCAGTAGTATAGATCGGCAGGGCTACGAGCAGTACTTC	CASSIDRQGYEQYF
-	TRBJ2-1	TRBD2	TRBV5-8	TGTGCCAGCAGCTTGGGGAATCCGGGACTAGCGGGATCGGAGCAGTTCTTC	CASSLGNPGLAGSEQFF
-	TRBJ2-1	-	TRBV28	TGTGCCAGCAGTTTTGCGGGTTCCTACAATGAGCAGTTCTTC	CASSFAGSYNEQFF
-	TRBJ2-7	TRBD2	TRBV2	TGTGCCAGCAGCCAAGGGAGGGGATACGAGCAGTACTTC	CASSQGRGYEQYF
-	TRBJ1-5	-	TRBV6-4	TGTGCCAGCAGTGAAAAGCTCACTAGAAGGAACAATCAGCCCCAGCATTTT	CASSEKLTRRNNQPQHF
-	TRBJ1-2	-	TRBV30	TGTGCCTGGAGTGCCGCGGGGTTAAACTATGGCTACACCTTC	CAWSAAGLNYGYTF
-	TRBJ2-7	-	TRBV4-2	TGTGCCAGCAGCCACCAATCGCGGGGAGAGGACGAGCAGTACTTC	CASSHQSRGEDEQYF
-	TRBJ2-7	TRBD2	TRBV30	TGTGCCTGGAGGATGGCGGGAGGGCCCCTCGAGCAGTACTTC	CAWRMAGGPLEQYF
few	TRBJ1-1	TRBD1	TRBV6-5	TGTGCCAGCAGCTCGACAGGGTACCTGAACACTGAAGCTTTCTTT	CASSSTGYLNTEAFF
-	TRBJ2-7	TRBD2	TRBV5-6	TGTGCCAGCAGCGAGACTAGCGGCCCCTACGAGCAGTACTTT	CASSETSGPYEQYF
-	TRBJ2-7	TRBD1	TRBV27	TGTGCCAGCAGTTGGCCGGGACAGGGGGGAGAGCAGTACTTC	CASSWPGQGGEQYF
few	TRBJ2-7	TRBD1	TRBV11-2	TGTGCCAGCAGCTTAGAGAGACAGGGTTACGAGCAGTACTTC	CASSLERQGYEQYF
-	TRBJ2-1	TRBD2	TRBV4-1	TGCGCCAGCAGCCAGACTAGCGGGAGAATCGATGAGCAGTTCTTC	CASSQTSGRIDEQFF
-	TRBJ2-7	TRBD2	TRBV28	TGTGCCAGCAGTCCGCAGACTAGCGGGACTTCCTACGAGCAGTACTTC	CASSPQTSGTSYEQYF
few	TRBJ2-7	TRBD2	TRBV5-1	TGCGCCAGCAGCTTGGGGGGACTAGCGGGAGGCGAGCAGTACTTC	CASSLGGLAGGEQYF
few	TRBJ1-1	-	TRBV5-1	TGCGCCAGCAGCTTCAGGGGTAACACTGAAGCTTTCTTT	CASSFRGNTEAFF
-	TRBJ1-2	-	TRBV7-8	TGTGCCAGCAGCTTAGGATCCGGGCGGGGGGGCTACACCTTC	CASSLGSGRGGYTF
-	TRBJ1-1	TRBD1	TRBV10-2	TGCGCCAGCAGTGTACAGGGGGCAGGAAGGACTGAAGCTTTCTTT	CASSVQGAGRTEAFF
-	TRBJ2-7	TRBD2	TRBV7-2	TGTGCCAGCAGCCCCACCGGGACTAGCGGATACGGCGAGCAGTACTTC	CASSPTGTSGYGEQYF
-	TRBJ2-3	-	TRBV10-1	TGCGCCAGCACTCCGGGATCCAGTAAAGATACGCAGTATTTT	CASTPGSSKDTQYF
few	TRBJ2-7	-	TRBV27	TGTGCCAGCAGTTCCTACAGGGCTTCCGAGCAGTACTTC	CASSSYRASEQYF
-	TRBJ2-3	TRBD2	TRBV5-4	TGTGCCAGCAGCCTTGGGGTAGCGGGAGGGTCAGATACGCAGTATTTT	CASSLGVAGGSDTQYF
-	TRBJ1-2	TRBD1	TRBV6-1	TGTGCCAGCAGTGAAGGGACAGGATCTAACTATGGCTACACCTTC	CASSEGTGSNYGYTF
-	TRBJ1-2	TRBD1	TRBV6-6	TGTGCCAGCAGTTACGGACAGGGAGCTAACTATGGCTACACCTTC	CASSYGQGANYGYTF
-	TRBJ1-1	-	TRBV30	TGTGCCTGGAGCCCTCAACGACGGAGTACTACTGCGGCTTTCTTT	CAWSPQRRSTTAAFF
-	TRBJ2-7	TRBD2	TRBV18	TGTGCCAGCTCACCCCGGCTAGCGGGCCTCTACGAGCAGTACTTC	CASSPRLAGLYEQYF
-	TRBJ2-7	-	TRBV5-6	TGTGCCAGCAGCTTCGAAGCTGCAATCTACGAGCAGTACTTC	CASSFEAAIYEQYF
-	TRBJ2-7	TRBD2	TRBV18	TGTGCCAGCTCACCACCTTTAGCGGGGGCCTACGAGCAGTACTTC	CASSPPLAGAYEQYF
-	TRBJ2-5	TRBD2	TRBV19	TGTGCCAGTACCCCCCGACTAGCGGGAGGGCCGGGTAGAGAAGAGACCCAGTACTTC	CASTPRLAGGPGREETQYF
-	TRBJ1-6	TRBD1	TRBV25-1	TGTGCCAGCAGGGGGACACAGGGGGCGGGTTCACCCCTCCACTTT	CASRGTQGAGSPLHF
-	TRBJ1-2	TRBD1	TRBV18	TGTGCCAGCTCACCAGGAGGGGGCAACTATGGCTACACCTTC	CASSPGGGNYGYTF
-	TRBJ2-5	-	TRBV6-6	TGTGCCAGCACCCCCCGACAGGTTTCGTACCAAGAGACCCAGTACTTC	CASTPRQVSYQETQYF
-	TRBJ2-7	TRBD2	TRBV6-1	TGTGCCAGCAGTGAGGGGACTAGCGGGACCTACGAGCAGTACTTC	CASSEGTSGTYEQYF
-	TRBJ1-2	-	TRBV27	TGTGCCAGCAGTTTTCGCGACAGCCGCTATGGCTACACCTTC	CASSFRDSRYGYTF
-	TRBJ2-2	-	TRBV6-4	TGTGCCAGCAGTGTTGCGGAGAACACCGGGGAGCTGTTTTTT	CASSVAENTGELFF
-	TRBJ2-5	-	TRBV2	TGTGCCAGCACCCCATCCAACAGGGACCAAGAGACCCAGTACTTC	CASTPSNRDQETQYF